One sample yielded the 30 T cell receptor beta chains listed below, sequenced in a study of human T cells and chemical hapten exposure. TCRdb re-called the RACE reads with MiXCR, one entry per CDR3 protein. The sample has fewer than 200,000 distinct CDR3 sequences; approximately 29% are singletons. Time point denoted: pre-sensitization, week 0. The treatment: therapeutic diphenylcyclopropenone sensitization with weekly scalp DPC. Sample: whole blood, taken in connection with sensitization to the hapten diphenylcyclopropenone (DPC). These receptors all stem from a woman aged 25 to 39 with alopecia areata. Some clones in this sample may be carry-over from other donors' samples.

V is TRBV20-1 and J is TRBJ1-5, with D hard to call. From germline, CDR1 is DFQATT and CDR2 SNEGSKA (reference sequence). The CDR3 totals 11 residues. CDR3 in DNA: TGCAACCTAACAGATCATCAGCCCCAGCATTTT. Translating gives CNLTDHQPQHF.

CDR3 coding DNA: TGTGCCACCAGCAGAGAAGGACAGGAGGATAACAATGAGCAGTTCTTC. Residues: CATSREGQEDNNEQFF. V gene TRBV15 combines with J gene TRBJ2-1; 7 bases line up with TRBD1. CDR3 size: 16 residues. Germline V gene sequence: CDR1 LNHNV, CDR2 YYDKDF (reference sequence). V gave up 0 bases and J gave up 5 bases; unmatched junction bases: 7.

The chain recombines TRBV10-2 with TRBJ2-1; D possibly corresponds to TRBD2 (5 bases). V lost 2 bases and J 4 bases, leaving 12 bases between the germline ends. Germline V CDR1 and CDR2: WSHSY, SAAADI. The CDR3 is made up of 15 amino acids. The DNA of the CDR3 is TGCGCCAGCAGTGAGAACTGGGAGCGGTACAATGAGCAGTTCTTC. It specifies CASSENWERYNEQFF.

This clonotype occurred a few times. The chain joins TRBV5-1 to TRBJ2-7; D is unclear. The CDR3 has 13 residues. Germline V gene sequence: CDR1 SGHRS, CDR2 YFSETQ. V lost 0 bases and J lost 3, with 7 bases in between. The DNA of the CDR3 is TGCGCCAGCAGCTTGGGGGCTGGCTACGAGCAGTACTTC. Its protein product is CASSLGAGYEQYF.

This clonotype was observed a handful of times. As DNA, the CDR3 is TGTGCCAGCAGTCGAGCCCAGACGAGCAATCAGCCCCAGCATTTT. Its translation: CASSRAQTSNQPQHF. The chain joins TRBV6-2 or TRBV6-3 to TRBJ1-5; no firm D call. Trimming removed 5 bases at V and 1 base at J, with 12 bases between. CDR1 and CDR2 (germline): MNHEY, SVGEGT. The CDR3 loop spans 15 amino acids.

CDR3 nucleotides: TGCGCCAGCAGCCATGGGGGCAGCGGGAGAGGGAATGAGCAGTTCTTC. Protein product: CASSHGGSGRGNEQFF. The rearrangement links TRBV4-3 to TRBJ2-1, with 8 bases lining up with TRBD2. Trimming took 3 bases from V and 7 from J; bases not matched to a gene: 11. CDR1 is LGHNA and CDR2 is YSLEER in the germline V gene. The CDR3 is 16 amino acids.

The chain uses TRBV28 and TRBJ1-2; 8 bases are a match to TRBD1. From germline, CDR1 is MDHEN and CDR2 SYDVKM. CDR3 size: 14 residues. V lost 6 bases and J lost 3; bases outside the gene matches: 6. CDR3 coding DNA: TGTGCCAGCAGCCAGGACAGGGCAGACTATGGCTACACCTTC. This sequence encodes CASSQDRADYGYTF.

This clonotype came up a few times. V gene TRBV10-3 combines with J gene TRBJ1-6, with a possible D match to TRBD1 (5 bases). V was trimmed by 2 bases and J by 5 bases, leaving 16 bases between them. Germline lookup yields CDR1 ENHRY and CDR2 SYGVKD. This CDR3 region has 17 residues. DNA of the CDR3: TGTGCCATCAGTGAGCTGGGGCCAGAAACGGATAATTCACCCCTCCACTTT. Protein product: CAISELGPETDNSPLHF.

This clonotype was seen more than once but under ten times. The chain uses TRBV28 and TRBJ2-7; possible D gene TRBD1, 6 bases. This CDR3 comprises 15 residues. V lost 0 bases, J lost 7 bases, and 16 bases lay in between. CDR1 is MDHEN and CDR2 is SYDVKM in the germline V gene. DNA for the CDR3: TGTGCCAGCAGTTTATGGCCAGGGGTTAGGGGGGAGCAGTACTTC. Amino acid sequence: CASSLWPGVRGEQYF.

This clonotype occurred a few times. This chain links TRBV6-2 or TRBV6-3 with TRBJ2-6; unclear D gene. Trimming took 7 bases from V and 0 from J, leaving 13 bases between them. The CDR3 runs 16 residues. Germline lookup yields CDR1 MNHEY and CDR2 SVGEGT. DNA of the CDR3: TGTGCCAGCACCCTCCAGCACCACTCTGGGGCCAACGTCCTGACTTTC. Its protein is CASTLQHHSGANVLTF.

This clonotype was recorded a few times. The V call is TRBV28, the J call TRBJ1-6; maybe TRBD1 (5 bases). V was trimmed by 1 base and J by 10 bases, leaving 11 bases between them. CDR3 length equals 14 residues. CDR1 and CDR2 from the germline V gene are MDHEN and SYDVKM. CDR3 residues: CASSLYGGNSPLHF. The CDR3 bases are TGTGCCAGCAGTTTATACGGGGGGAACTCACCCCTCCACTTT.

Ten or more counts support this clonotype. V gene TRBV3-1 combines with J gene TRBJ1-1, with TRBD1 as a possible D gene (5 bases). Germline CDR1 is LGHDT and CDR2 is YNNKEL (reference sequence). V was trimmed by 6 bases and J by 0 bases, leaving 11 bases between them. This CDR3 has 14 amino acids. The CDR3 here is CASRPTGLNTEAFF. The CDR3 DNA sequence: TGTGCCAGCAGACCCACAGGTTTGAACACTGAAGCTTTCTTT.

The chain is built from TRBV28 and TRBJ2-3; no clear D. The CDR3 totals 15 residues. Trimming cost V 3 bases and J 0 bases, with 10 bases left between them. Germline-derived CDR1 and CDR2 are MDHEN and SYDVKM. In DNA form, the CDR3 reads TGTGCCAGCAGTTTCGGGCAGGAGAGCACAGATACGCAGTATTTT. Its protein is CASSFGQESTDTQYF.

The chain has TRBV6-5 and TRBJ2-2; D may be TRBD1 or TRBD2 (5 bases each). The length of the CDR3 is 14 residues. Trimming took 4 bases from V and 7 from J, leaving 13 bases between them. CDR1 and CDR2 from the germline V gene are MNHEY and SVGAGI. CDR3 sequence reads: CASSFRDPDGELFF. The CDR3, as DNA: TGTGCCAGCAGTTTCCGGGACCCTGACGGGGAGCTGTTTTTT.

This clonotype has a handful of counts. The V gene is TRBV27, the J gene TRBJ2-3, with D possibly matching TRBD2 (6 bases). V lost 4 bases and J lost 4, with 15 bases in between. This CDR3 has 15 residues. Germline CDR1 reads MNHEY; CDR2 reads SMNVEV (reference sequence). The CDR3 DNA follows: TGTGCCAGCAGTTCGACTAGTGCGGGGTCAGATACGCAGTATTTT. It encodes CASSSTSAGSDTQYF.

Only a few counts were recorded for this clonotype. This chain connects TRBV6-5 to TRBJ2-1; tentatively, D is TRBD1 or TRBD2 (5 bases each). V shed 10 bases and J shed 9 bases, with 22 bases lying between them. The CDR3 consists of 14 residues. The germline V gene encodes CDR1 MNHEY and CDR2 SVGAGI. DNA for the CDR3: TGTGCCACCAATAGGGGAAACGGGGCATCTGAGCAGTTCTTC. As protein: CATNRGNGASEQFF.

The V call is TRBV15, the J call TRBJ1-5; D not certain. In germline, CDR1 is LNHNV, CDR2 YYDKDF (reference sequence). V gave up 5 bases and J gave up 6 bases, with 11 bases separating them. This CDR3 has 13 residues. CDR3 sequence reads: CATSQAARQPQHF. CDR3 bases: TGTGCCACCAGCCAAGCCGCGCGTCAGCCCCAGCATTTT.

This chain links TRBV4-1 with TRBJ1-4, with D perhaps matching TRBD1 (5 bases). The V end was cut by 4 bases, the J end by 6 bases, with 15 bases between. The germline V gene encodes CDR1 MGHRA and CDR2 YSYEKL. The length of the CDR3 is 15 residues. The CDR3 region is CASSRQAGGDEKLFF. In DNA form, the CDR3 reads TGCGCCAGCAGCCGCCAGGCGGGGGGAGATGAAAAACTGTTTTTT.

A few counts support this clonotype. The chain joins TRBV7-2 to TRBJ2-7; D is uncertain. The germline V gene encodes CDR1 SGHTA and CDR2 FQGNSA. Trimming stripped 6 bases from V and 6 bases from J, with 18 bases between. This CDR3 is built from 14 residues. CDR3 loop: CASSPVVFAGEQYF. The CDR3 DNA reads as TGTGCCAGCAGTCCAGTGGTTTTTGCAGGCGAGCAGTACTTC. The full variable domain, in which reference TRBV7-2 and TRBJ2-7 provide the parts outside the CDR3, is GAGVSQSPSNKVTEKGKDVELRCDPISGHTALYWYRQSLGQGLEFLIYFQGNSAPDKSGLPSDRFSAERTGGSVSTLTIQRTQQEDSAVYLCASSPVVFAGEQYFGPGTRLTVT.

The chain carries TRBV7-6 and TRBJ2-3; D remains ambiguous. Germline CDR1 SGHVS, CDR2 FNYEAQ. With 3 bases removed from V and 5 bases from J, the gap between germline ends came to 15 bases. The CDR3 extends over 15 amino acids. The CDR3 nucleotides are TGTGCCAGCAGCTTTGGTAGCTCCTCGGGAGATACGCAGTATTTT. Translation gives CASSFGSSSGDTQYF.

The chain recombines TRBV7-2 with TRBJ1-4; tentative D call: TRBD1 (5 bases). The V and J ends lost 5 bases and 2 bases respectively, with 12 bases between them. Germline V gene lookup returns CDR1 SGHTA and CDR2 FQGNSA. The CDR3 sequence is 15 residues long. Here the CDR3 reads CASSPRRATNEKLFF. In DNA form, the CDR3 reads TGTGCCAGCAGCCCACGCAGGGCCACTAATGAAAAACTGTTTTTT.

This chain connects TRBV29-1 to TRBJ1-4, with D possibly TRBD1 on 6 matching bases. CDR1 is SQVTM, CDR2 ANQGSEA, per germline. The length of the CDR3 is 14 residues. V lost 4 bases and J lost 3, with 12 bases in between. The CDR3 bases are TGCAGCGTTGCCCCGGGGGCAGCTAATGAAAAACTGTTTTTT. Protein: CSVAPGAANEKLFF.

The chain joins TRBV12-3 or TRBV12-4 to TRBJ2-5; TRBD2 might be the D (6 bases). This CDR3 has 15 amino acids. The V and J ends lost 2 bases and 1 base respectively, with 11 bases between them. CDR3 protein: CASSLWRGAQETQYF. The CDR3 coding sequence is TGTGCCAGCAGTTTATGGCGCGGGGCCCAAGAGACCCAGTACTTC.

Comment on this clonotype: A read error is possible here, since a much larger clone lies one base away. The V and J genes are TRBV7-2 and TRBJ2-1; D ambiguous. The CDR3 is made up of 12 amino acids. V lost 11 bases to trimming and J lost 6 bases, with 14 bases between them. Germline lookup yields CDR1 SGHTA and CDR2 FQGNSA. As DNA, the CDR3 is TGTGCCGGCTCTACCCGGGTCAATGAGCAGTTCTTC. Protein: CAGSTRVNEQFF. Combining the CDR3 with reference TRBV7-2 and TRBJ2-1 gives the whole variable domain GAGVSQSPSNKVTEKGKDVELRCDPISGHTALYWYRQSLGQGLEFLIYFQGNSAPDKSGLPSDRFSAERTGGSVSTLTIQRTQQEDSAVYLCAGSTRVNEQFFGPGTRLTVL.

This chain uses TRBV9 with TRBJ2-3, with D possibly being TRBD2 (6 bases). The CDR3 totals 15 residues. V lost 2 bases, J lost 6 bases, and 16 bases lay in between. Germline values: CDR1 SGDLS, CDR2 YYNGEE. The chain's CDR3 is CASSVTGSSADTQYF. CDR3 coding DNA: TGTGCCAGCAGCGTTACGGGTTCTAGCGCCGATACGCAGTATTTT.

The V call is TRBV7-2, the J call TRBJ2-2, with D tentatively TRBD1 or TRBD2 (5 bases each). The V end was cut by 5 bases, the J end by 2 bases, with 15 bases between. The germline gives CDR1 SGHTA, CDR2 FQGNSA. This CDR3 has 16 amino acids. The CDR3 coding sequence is TGTGCCAGCAGCCGAGGGGATGGACGCAACACCGGGGAGCTGTTTTTT. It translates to CASSRGDGRNTGELFF.

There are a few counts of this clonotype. CDR3 sequence: CSVAQLNIQYF. DNA for the CDR3: TGCAGTGTGGCGCAGCTAAACATTCAGTACTTC. V and J are TRBV20-1 and TRBJ2-4, with unresolved D. The CDR3 length is 11 residues. Germline V gene lookup returns CDR1 DFQATT and CDR2 SNEGSKA (reference sequence). V dropped 7 bases and J dropped 6 bases, with 10 bases sitting between them.

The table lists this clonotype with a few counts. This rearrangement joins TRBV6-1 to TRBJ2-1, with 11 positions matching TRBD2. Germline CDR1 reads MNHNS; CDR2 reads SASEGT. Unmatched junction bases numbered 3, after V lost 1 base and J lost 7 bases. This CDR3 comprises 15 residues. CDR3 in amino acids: CASSEGLAGRNEQFF. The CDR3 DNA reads TGTGCCAGCAGTGAAGGACTAGCGGGAAGGAATGAGCAGTTCTTC.

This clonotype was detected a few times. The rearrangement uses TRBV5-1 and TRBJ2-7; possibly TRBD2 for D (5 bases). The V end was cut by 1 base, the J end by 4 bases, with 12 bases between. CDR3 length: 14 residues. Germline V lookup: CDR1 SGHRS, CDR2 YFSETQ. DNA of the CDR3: TGCGCCAGCAGCTTGAGTTCGAGGGCTTACGAGCAGTACTTC. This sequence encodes CASSLSSRAYEQYF.

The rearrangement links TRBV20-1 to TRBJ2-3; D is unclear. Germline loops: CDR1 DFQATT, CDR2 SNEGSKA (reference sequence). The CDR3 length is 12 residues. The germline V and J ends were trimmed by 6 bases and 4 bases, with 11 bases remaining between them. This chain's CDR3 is CSALFGADTQYF. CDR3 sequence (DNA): TGCAGTGCCCTCTTTGGGGCAGATACGCAGTATTTT.